What follows is one T cell receptor beta chain and its context. This sequence may be a read error, since a much larger clone differs from it by one base. This entry is derived from a study of molecular identifiers for immune sequencing clone quantification. Via MiXCR, TCRdb re-called the PCR reads, giving one row per CDR3 protein. The repertoire holds around 480,000 distinct CDR3 sequences, about a fifth seen once, with more than 0.8% in the top ten. The CDR3 runs to 13 residues. Germline CDR1 is DFQATT and CDR2 is SNEGSKA (reference sequence). The rearrangement joins TRBV20-1 to TRBJ1-1, with D possibly matching TRBD1 (6 bases). The source of this sequence is a human donor in good health. Some libraries in this study had Jurkat cell RNA spiked in. Material: naive CD8+ T cells from blood, with Jurkat cell RNA spiked in. Stated subset: FACS-sorted CD8+CD4-CCR7+CD45RA+ naive T cells. The CDR3 DNA is TGCAGTGCTAGAGGGGGGCCGGGGTTTTGGGCTCTCTTT. It encodes CSARGGPGFWALF.